This paragraph reports one T cell receptor (beta chain). Its matching antigen is unknown. CDR1 SGDLS and CDR2 YYNGEE come from the germline V gene. This CDR3 comprises 13 residues. Researchers prepared the TRB cDNA libraries using 5' RACE with UMI labels. No DNA is given; TCRdb re-called the 5' RACE reads and lists each CDR3 protein once. Its table lists roughly 130,000 distinct CDR3 sequences. The sample belongs to a study of CXCR3-negative and CXCR3-positive naive CD8 T cells. Study-level information: Cumulative TRB read yield was some 140 million, averaging about 1.5 +/- 0.3 million per library. The study, taken as a whole, reports: TRB CDR3 hydrophobicity was greater in CXCR3-positive naive cells than in CXCR3-negative naive cells. Fresh PBMCs went into most assays, and CXCR3 expression partly declined after cryopreservation.

Triplicate sorts of 300,000 cells per CD8+ subset. Naive CD8+ T cells were CD45RO-CCR7+CD27+CD95-. The sample consisted of naive CXCR3+ CD8+ T cells from blood. This sample's subset: CD45RO-CCR7+CD27+CD95- naive CD8+ T cells expressing CXCR3 (TNR3+). The V and J genes are TRBV9 and TRBJ2-7; lacking DNA, the TRBD2 call made by TCRdb goes unchecked. This clonotype was obtained from a human donor in good health. Some clones in this sample may be carry-over from other donors' samples. CDR3 protein: CASSAEGSHEQYF.